This TCR beta chain was sequenced during a study of blood T cells in healthy people across ages. Study-level points and caveats: Compared with aged donors, long-lived donors showed fewer expanded clones, suggesting selection. Naive T cell percentage showed a strong correlation with the diversity of TCR beta.

Primers used in a second PCR of about 7 to 12 cycles were a sample-barcoded 5' primer and a J-beta primer mix. Each cDNA molecule carried a tag from a template-switch adaptor that contained 12 random nucleotides. TCRdb itself ran the 5' RACE reads through MiXCR, one entry per CDR3 protein. This sample has 850,000 to 1,100,000 distinct CDR3 sequences, with 30% to 40% found just once. About this clonotype itself: Its antigen is as yet unknown.

The CDR3 totals 16 residues. V lost 5 bases and J 3 bases, leaving 17 bases between the germline ends. From germline, CDR1 is PRHDT and CDR2 FYEKMQ (reference sequence). Sequenced material: blood. The origin of this receptor is a man in his late teens or twenties in good health. The chain links TRBV13 to TRBJ1-3, with D maybe TRBD1 (5 bases). The CDR3 nucleotides are TGTGCCAGCAGCCGTCTTACAGGACCGGGTGGAAACACCATATATTTT. It is translated as CASSRLTGPGGNTIYF.